This TCR beta chain was sequenced in a study of cytomegalovirus exposure and HLA in healthy donors. Primers included in the PCR were 60 Vbeta and 13 Jbeta primers. Sequencing was performed with immunoSEQ multiplex PCR; in TCRdb, only in-frame clones are kept and a portion is missing. The repertoire holds a few hundred thousand clones, with around four fifths as singletons. CDR1 is MGHDK, CDR2 SYGVNS, per germline. V dropped 3 bases and J dropped 1; count of bases not matched to a gene: 3. This CDR3 comprises 15 residues. About this clone itself: Antigen: not known.

The study's findings and limits: TCR beta sequences reportedly predicted most subjects' HLA-A and HLA-B alleles accurately.

The specimen sequenced was PBMCs. The receptor was derived from a woman in her fifties or sixties in good health and CMV-seropositive. The chain is built from TRBV25-1 and TRBJ1-2; TRBD1 aligns across 9 bases. The CDR3 loop is CASSDPGQGNYGYTF. CDR3 nucleotides: TGTGCCAGCAGTGACCCGGGACAGGGTAACTATGGCTACACCTTC.